The 17 T cell receptor beta chains given below trace back to one sample, sequenced in a study of cytomegalovirus exposure and HLA in healthy donors. PCR used 60 Vbeta primers and 13 Jbeta primers. The protocol was immunoSEQ multiplex PCR, while the TCRdb copy is restricted to in-frame clones and leaves out a portion. The data contain 150,000 to 160,000 clones, roughly 72% of them singletons. Sequenced sample: PBMCs. The source of these receptors is a man under 40 in good health and CMV-seronegative.

V and J are TRBV29-1 and TRBJ2-7; 8 positions match TRBD1. V shed 4 bases and J 6 bases; nucleotides not matched to a gene: 2. The CDR3 sequence is 11 residues long. Germline CDR1 SQVTM, CDR2 ANQGSEA. The CDR3 protein is CSVVTGGEQYF. The CDR3 DNA reads as TGCAGCGTTGTTACAGGGGGCGAGCAGTACTTC.

V usage is TRBV28 and J usage is TRBJ2-5; perhaps TRBD1 as D (6 bases). The DNA matches TRBJ2-7 better at its end, which makes the J call doubtful. The CDR3 loop spans 13 amino acids. The germline V gene has CDR1 MDHEN and CDR2 SYDVKM. DNA of the CDR3: TGTGCCAGCAGACCCGGGACAAGCTACGAGCAGTACTTC. Protein: CASRPGTSYEQYF.

This clone was seen only once. The chain employs TRBV18 and TRBJ1-2; TRBD1 agrees at 10 bases. Trimming cost V 6 bases and J 11 bases; bases outside gene matches: 6. This CDR3 is 12 amino acids long. Germline V lookup: CDR1 KGHSH, CDR2 LQKENI. CDR3 protein: CASSLDRGSYTF. CDR3 coding DNA: TGTGCCAGCTCCCTGGACAGGGGGAGTTACACCTTC.

This clone was recorded once. This chain uses TRBV27 with TRBJ2-5, with 9 bases lining up with TRBD2. V shed 2 bases, J shed 1 base, and the junction held 2 bases outside the gene matches. In germline, CDR1 is MNHEY, CDR2 SMNVEV (reference sequence). The CDR3 has 15 residues. The CDR3 sequence is CASSLAGGLQETQYF. The CDR3 DNA reads TGTGCCAGCAGTTTAGCGGGGGGGCTCCAAGAGACCCAGTACTTC.

The chain carries TRBV10-3 and TRBJ2-7; D unclear. Between the trimmed V and J ends, which lost 3 bases and 2 bases, there was a span of 11 bases. Per the germline V gene, CDR1 is ENHRY and CDR2 is SYGVKD. There are 14 residues in the CDR3. CDR3 protein: CAISESQDPYEQYF. For the CDR3, the DNA is TGTGCCATCAGTGAATCTCAGGATCCCTACGAGCAGTACTTC.

The genes are TRBV7-2 and TRBJ1-5; 10 nucleotides align to TRBD1. There are 20 residues in the CDR3. Germline CDR1 reads SGHTA; CDR2 reads FQGNSA. The V segment lost 4 bases and the J segment 4 bases; nucleotides outside the gene matches: 19. The CDR3: CASSSAQTGGPDWRNQPQHF. Written as DNA, the CDR3 is TGTGCCAGCAGCTCAGCCCAGACAGGGGGCCCCGATTGGCGAAATCAGCCCCAGCATTTT. Filled out from reference TRBV7-2 and TRBJ1-5, the complete variable domain reads GAGVSQSPSNKVTEKGKDVELRCDPISGHTALYWYRQSLGQGLEFLIYFQGNSAPDKSGLPSDRFSAERTGGSVSTLTIQRTQQEDSAVYLCASSSAQTGGPDWRNQPQHFGDGTRLSIL.

V and J are TRBV5-4 and TRBJ2-3; TRBD2 might be the D (7 bases). Trimming cost V 0 bases and J 7 bases, with 15 bases left between them. The CDR3 is 15 amino acids. Germline CDR1 and CDR2: SGHNT and YYREEE (reference sequence). The CDR3: CASSLVAGAEYTQYF. Written as DNA, the CDR3 is TGTGCCAGCAGCTTGGTGGCGGGGGCGGAATATACGCAGTATTTT.

The chain couples TRBV28 to TRBJ1-1; no clear D gene. V lost 6 bases to trimming and J lost 5 bases, with 13 bases between them. The germline CDR1 and CDR2 sequences are MDHEN and SYDVKM. This CDR3 is 13 amino acids long. CDR3 sequence (DNA): TGTGCCAGCAGCCCCCCAAAAGCTACTGAAGCTTTCTTT. Translated: CASSPPKATEAFF.

A single count supports this clone. The V gene is TRBV30, the J gene TRBJ1-6, with D possibly being TRBD1 (5 bases). CDR3 length equals 14 residues. V was shortened by 0 bases and J by 6 bases, with 9 bases between the two germline ends. Germline lookup yields CDR1 GTSNPN and CDR2 SVGIG (reference sequence). CDR3 sequence reads: CAWSVRGSNSPLHF. The CDR3 coding sequence is TGTGCCTGGAGTGTAAGGGGAAGTAATTCACCCCTCCACTTT.

The V and J genes are TRBV28 and TRBJ1-3; no firm D call. Trimming removed 3 bases from V and 6 bases from J, with 12 bases in between. Per the germline V gene, CDR1 is MDHEN and CDR2 is SYDVKM. The CDR3 has 14 residues. CDR3 sequence: CASSLGGTLNTIYF. The CDR3 nucleotides read TGTGCCAGCAGTTTGGGAGGAACCTTAAACACCATATATTTT.

The rearrangement joins TRBV7-6 to TRBJ2-3, with D uncertain. This CDR3 spans 12 amino acids. Trimming removed 8 bases at V and 6 bases at J, with 12 bases between. Per germline, CDR1 SGHVS and CDR2 FNYEAQ. The chain's CDR3 is CASGGPGDTQYF. CDR3 in DNA: TGTGCCAGCGGCGGCCCGGGTGATACGCAGTATTTT.

This chain links TRBV29-1 with TRBJ2-5; a possible D gene is TRBD2 (6 bases). CDR3 size: 13 residues. Germline V gene data show CDR1 as SQVTM and CDR2 as ANQGSEA. V gave up 5 bases and J gave up 5 bases, with 15 bases separating them. CDR3 protein: CSVPREMGETQYF. DNA for the CDR3: TGCAGCGTTCCCCGGGAGATGGGGGAGACCCAGTACTTC.

This clone was recorded once. This rearrangement joins TRBV2 to TRBJ1-1, with D possibly being TRBD1 (5 bases). CDR3 length equals 15 residues. V was cut by 1 base and J by 0 bases, with 9 bases left in between. The germline V gene encodes CDR1 SNHLY and CDR2 FYNNEI. The CDR3 DNA reads as TGTGCCAGCAGTGAAGGCCGGGGGTTGAACACTGAAGCTTTCTTT. Amino acid sequence: CASSEGRGLNTEAFF.

The genes are TRBV28 and TRBJ2-1; 13 positions agree with TRBD2. J gave up 7 bases and V 4 bases, and 10 bases lay outside the gene matches. The CDR3 runs 17 residues. Germline-derived CDR1 and CDR2 are MDHEN and SYDVKM. CDR3 coding DNA: TGTGCCAGCAGTTCGACTAGCGGGGGGATAGGTAGGAATGAGCAGTTCTTC. This codes for CASSSTSGGIGRNEQFF. The complete variable domain, with remaining parts taken from reference TRBV28 and TRBJ2-1, reads DVKVTQSSRYLVKRTGEKVFLECVQDMDHENMFWYRQDPGLGLRLIYFSYDVKMKEKGDIPEGYSVSREKKERFSLILESASTNQTSMYLCASSSTSGGIGRNEQFFGPGTRLTVL.

The V call is TRBV19, the J call TRBJ1-5, with D unclear. Between the trimmed V and J ends, which lost 3 bases and 9 bases, there was a span of 27 bases. The CDR3 spans 18 residues. Germline assignment: CDR1 LNHDA and CDR2 SQIVND (reference sequence). The CDR3: CASSIMVGRGPRHTPQHF. CDR3 in DNA: TGTGCCAGTAGTATTATGGTTGGCCGAGGCCCAAGGCACACGCCCCAGCATTTT.

The gene calls are TRBV29-1 and TRBJ1-2; 8 nucleotides line up with TRBD1. The length of the CDR3 is 14 residues. In germline, CDR1 is SQVTM, CDR2 ANQGSEA. V lost 1 base to trimming and J lost 4 bases; unmatched junction nucleotides: 5. CDR3 protein: CSVEVGGTGYGYTF. The CDR3 DNA reads as TGCAGCGTTGAAGTAGGTGGGACAGGCTATGGCTACACCTTC.

The chain is built from TRBV19 and TRBJ1-2, with D possibly being TRBD1 (5 bases). Germline CDR1 and CDR2: LNHDA and SQIVND (reference sequence). Trimming left V 3 bases short and J 4 bases short, with 12 bases between. The CDR3 covers 14 residues. The CDR3 loop reads CASSIVQGIYGYTF. In nucleotides, the CDR3 is TGTGCCAGTAGTATCGTCCAGGGAATCTATGGCTACACCTTC.